This T cell receptor beta chain was captured in a study of blood T cell repertoires in COVID-19. Profiling relied on immunoSEQ multiplex PCR, and the TCRdb table lists in-frame clones only, not all of them. The sample yields a few hundred thousand clones, 75% to 90% seen once. V lost 3 bases, J lost 7 bases, and 15 bases lay in between. The CDR3 is made up of 14 amino acids. Germline lookup yields CDR1 MNHEY and CDR2 SMNVEV (reference sequence). This clone was picked up a small number of times. Sequenced material: peripheral blood. The chain recombines TRBV27 with TRBJ1-2; a possible D gene is TRBD1 (6 bases). The receptor was isolated from a man aged 45-65 years with acute or convalescent COVID-19. The CDR3 loop reads CASSFDRYRGGYTF. As DNA, the CDR3 is TGTGCCAGCAGTTTCGACAGGTACCGTGGTGGCTACACCTTC.